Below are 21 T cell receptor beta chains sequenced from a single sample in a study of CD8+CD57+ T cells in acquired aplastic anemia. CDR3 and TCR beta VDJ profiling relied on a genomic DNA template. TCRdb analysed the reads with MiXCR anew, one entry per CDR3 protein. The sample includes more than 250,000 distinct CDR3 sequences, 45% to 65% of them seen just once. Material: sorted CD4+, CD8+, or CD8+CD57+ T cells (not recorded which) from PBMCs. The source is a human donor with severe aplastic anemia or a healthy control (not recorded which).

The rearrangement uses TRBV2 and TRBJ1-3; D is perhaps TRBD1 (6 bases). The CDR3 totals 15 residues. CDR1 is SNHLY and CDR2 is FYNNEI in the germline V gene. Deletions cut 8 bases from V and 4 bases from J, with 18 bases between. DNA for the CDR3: TGTGCCAGCCACCTAGGCAGGGGAAAGGGAAACACCATATATTTT. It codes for CASHLGRGKGNTIYF.

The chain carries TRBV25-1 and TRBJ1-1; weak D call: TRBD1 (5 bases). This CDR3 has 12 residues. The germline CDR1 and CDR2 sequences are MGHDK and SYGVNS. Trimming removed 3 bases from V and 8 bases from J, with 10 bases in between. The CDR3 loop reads CASSDWGTEAFF. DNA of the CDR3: TGTGCCAGCAGTGATTGGGGGACGGAAGCTTTCTTT.

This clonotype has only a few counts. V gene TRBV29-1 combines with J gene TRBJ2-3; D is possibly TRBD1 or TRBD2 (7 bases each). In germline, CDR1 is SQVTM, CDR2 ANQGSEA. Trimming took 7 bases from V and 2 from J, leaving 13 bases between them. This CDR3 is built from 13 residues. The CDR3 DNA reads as TGCAGCGGCAGGGGGGGACTCACAGATACGCAGTATTTT. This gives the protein CSGRGGLTDTQYF.

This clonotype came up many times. CDR3 region: CASSPQGRIRYEQYF. As DNA, the CDR3 is TGTGCCAGCAGCCCCCAGGGGAGAATCCGGTACGAGCAGTACTTC. The chain joins TRBV7-2 to TRBJ2-7; D is perhaps TRBD1 (6 bases). The CDR3 has 15 amino acids. The germline V and J ends were trimmed by 5 bases and 4 bases, with 18 bases remaining between them. Looked up from germline, CDR1 is SGHTA and CDR2 is FQGNSA. The variable domain in full, completed from reference TRBV7-2 and TRBJ2-7, reads GAGVSQSPSNKVTEKGKDVELRCDPISGHTALYWYRQSLGQGLEFLIYFQGNSAPDKSGLPSDRFSAERTGGSVSTLTIQRTQQEDSAVYLCASSPQGRIRYEQYFGPGTRLTVT.

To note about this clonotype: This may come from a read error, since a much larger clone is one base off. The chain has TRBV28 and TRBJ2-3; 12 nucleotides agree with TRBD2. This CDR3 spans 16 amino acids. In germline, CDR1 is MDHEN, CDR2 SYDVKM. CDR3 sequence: CASSLITSGGTRTRYF. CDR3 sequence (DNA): TGTGCCAGCAGTTTAATTACTAGCGGGGGGACGCGCACGCGGTATTTT. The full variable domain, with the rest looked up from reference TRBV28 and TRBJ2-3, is DVKVTQSSRYLVKRTGEKVFLECVQDMDHENMFWYRQDPGLGLRLIYFSYDVKMKEKGDIPEGYSVSREKKERFSLILESASTNQTSMYLCASSLITSGGTRTRYFGPGTRLTVL.

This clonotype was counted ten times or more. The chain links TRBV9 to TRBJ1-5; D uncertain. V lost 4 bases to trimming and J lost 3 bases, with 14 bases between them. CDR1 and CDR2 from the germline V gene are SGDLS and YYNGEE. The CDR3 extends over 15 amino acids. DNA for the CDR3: TGTGCCAGCAGCCTTCGGGCAGATTCCAATCAGCCCCAGCATTTT. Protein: CASSLRADSNQPQHF.

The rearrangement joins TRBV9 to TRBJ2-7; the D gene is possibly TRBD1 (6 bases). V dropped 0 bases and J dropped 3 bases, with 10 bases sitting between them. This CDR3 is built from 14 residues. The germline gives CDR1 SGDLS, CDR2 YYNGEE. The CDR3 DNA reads TGTGCCAGCAGCGTAGGGCAGGGGAACTACGAGCAGTACTTC. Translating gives CASSVGQGNYEQYF.

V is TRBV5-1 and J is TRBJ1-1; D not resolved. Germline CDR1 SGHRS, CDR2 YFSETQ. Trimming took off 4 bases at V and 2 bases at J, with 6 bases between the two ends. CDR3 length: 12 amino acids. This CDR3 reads CASSEINTEAFF. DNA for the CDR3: TGCGCCAGCAGCGAGATCAACACTGAAGCTTTCTTT. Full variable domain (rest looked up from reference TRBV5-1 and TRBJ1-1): KAGVTQTPRYLIKTRGQQVTLSCSPISGHRSVSWYQQTPGQGLQFLFEYFSETQRNKGNFPGRFSGRQFSNSRSEMNVSTLELGDSALYLCASSEINTEAFFGQGTRLTVV.

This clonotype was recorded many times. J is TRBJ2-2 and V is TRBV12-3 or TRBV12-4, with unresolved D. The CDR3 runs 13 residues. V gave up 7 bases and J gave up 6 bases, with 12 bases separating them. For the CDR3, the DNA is TGTGCCAGCACCCCCCTGGTGGCCGGGGAGCTGTTTTTT. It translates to CASTPLVAGELFF.

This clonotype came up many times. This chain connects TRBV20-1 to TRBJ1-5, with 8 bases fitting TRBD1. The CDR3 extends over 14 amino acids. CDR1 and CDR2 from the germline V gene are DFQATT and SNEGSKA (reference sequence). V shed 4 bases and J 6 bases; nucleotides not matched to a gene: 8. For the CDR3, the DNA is TGCAGTGCTATACAGGGGGACGAAATTCAGCCCCAGCATTTT. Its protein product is CSAIQGDEIQPQHF.

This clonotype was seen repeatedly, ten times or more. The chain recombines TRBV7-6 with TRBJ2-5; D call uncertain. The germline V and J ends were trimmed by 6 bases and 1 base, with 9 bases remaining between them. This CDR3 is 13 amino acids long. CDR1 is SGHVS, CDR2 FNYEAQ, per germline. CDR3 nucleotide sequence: TGTGCCAGCAGAAGAGACCTCCAAGAGACCCAGTACTTC. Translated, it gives CASRRDLQETQYF.

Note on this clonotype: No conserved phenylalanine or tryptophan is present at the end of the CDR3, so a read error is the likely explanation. Written as DNA, the CDR3 is TGTGCCAGTAGTACCTCAGGGGGCTGGAGCAATCAGCCCCAGCATCTT. Its protein is CASSTSGGWSNQPQHL. This chain joins TRBV19 and TRBJ1-5; TRBD1 matches 8 bases. The CDR3 contains 16 residues. CDR1 LNHDA and CDR2 SQIVND come from the germline V gene (reference sequence). The V and J ends lost 4 bases and 1 base, in that order; junction bases with no gene match: 6.

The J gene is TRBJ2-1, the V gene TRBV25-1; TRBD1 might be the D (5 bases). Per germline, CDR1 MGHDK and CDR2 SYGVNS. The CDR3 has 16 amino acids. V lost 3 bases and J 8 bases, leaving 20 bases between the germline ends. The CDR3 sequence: CASSDITGVRGHEQFF. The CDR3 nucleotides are TGTGCCAGCAGTGACATCACAGGCGTTAGGGGCCATGAGCAGTTCTTC. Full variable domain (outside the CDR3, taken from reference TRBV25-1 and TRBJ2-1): EADIYQTPRYLVIGTGKKITLECSQTMGHDKMYWYQQDPGMELHLIHYSYGVNSTEKGDLSSESTVSRIRTEHFPLTLESARPSHTSQYLCASSDITGVRGHEQFFGPGTRLTVL.

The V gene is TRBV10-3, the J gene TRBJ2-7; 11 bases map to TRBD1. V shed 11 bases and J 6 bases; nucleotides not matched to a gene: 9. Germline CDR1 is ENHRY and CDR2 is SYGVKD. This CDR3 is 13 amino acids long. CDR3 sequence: CAARSGTGGEQYF. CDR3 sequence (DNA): TGTGCCGCCAGATCCGGGACAGGGGGCGAGCAGTACTTC.

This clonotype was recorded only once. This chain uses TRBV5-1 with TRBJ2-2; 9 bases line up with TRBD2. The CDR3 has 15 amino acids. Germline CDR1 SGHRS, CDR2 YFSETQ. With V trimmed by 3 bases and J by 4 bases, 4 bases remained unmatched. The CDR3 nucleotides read TGCGCCAGCAGCTCCGGACTAGCGACCACCGGGGAGCTGTTTTTT. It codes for CASSSGLATTGELFF.

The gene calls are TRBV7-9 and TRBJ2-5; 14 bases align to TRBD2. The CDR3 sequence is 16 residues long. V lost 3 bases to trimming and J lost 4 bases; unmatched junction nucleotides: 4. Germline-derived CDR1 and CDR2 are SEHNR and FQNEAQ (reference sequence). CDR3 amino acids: CASSFPGLAGAETQYF. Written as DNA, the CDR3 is TGTGCCAGCAGCTTTCCGGGACTAGCGGGAGCAGAGACCCAGTACTTC.

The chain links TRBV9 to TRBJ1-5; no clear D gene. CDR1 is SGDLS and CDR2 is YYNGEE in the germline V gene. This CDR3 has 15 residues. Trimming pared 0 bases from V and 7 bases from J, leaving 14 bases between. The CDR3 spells CASSVGGEIGQPQHF. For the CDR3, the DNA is TGTGCCAGCAGCGTAGGTGGGGAGATAGGCCAGCCCCAGCATTTT.

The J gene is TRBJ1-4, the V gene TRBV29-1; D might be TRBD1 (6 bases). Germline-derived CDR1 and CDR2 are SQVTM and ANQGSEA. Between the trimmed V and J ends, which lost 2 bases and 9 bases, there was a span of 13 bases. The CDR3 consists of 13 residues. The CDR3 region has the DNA TGCAGCGTTGAACCACAGGGTAGCAAAAAACTGTTTTTT. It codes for CSVEPQGSKKLFF.

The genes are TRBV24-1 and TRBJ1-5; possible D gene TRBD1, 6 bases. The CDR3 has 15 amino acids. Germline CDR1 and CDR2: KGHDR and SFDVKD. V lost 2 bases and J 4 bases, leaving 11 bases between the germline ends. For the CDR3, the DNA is TGTGCCACCAGTGATTCTGACAGGATAAATCAGCCCCAGCATTTT. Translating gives CATSDSDRINQPQHF.

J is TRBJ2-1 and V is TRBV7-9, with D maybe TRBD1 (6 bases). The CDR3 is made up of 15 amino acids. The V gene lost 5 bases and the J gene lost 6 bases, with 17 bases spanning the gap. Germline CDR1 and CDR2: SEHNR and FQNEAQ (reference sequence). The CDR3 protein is CASSVGGGRFNEQFF. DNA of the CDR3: TGTGCCAGCAGCGTAGGGGGTGGTAGGTTCAATGAGCAGTTCTTC.

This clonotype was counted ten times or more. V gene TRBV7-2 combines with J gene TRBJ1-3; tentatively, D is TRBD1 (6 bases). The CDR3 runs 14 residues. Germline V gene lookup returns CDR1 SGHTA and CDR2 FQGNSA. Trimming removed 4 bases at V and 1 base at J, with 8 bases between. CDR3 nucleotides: TGTGCCAGCAGCTCCGGGACATCTGGAAACACCATATATTTT. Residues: CASSSGTSGNTIYF.